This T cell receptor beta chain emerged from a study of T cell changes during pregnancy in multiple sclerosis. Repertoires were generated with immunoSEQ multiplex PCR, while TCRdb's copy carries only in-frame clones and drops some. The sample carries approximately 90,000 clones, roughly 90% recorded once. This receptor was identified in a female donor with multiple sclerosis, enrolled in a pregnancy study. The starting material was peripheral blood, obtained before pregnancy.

The CDR3 nucleotides are TGTGCCAGCACCCCCGACAGGGGGCAGGAGACCCAGTACTTC. Translated, it gives CASTPDRGQETQYF. This chain uses TRBV25-1 with TRBJ2-5; TRBD1 aligns across 10 bases. The V gene end was trimmed by 7 bases and the J gene end by 5 bases; junction bases not matched to a gene: 7. The germline gives CDR1 MGHDK, CDR2 SYGVNS. This CDR3 region has 14 residues.